This entry lists 28 T cell receptor beta chains sequenced from one sample in a study of blood T cell repertoires in COVID-19. TCRdb's copy holds only in-frame clones and misses some; the assay was immunoSEQ multiplex PCR. The table includes 130,000 to 150,000 clones, about 90% detected once. The sequencing sample was made of peripheral blood. These receptors all stem from a man between 50 and 59 years old who had recovered from COVID-19.

The chain carries TRBV29-1 and TRBJ1-2; 7 bases map to TRBD1. Looked up from germline, CDR1 is SQVTM and CDR2 is ANQGSEA. V gave up 7 bases and J gave up 2 bases; unmatched junction bases: 7. This CDR3 comprises 13 residues. The CDR3 DNA reads TGCAGCGCGCAGGGGGAATTCAACTATGGCTACACCTTC. It translates to CSAQGEFNYGYTF.

The chain employs TRBV5-1 and TRBJ2-7; D possibly corresponds to TRBD1 (6 bases). CDR3 length equals 15 residues. The V end lost 4 bases, the J end lost 4 bases, and 18 bases lay between the germline ends. CDR1 is SGHRS and CDR2 is YFSETQ in the germline V gene. The CDR3 protein is CASSGNYGTHYEQYF. The CDR3 DNA reads as TGCGCCAGCAGCGGAAACTACGGGACACATTACGAGCAGTACTTC.

The chain recombines TRBV6-5 with TRBJ1-3; unclear D gene. V was pared by 7 bases and J by 0 bases, with 4 bases between. The CDR3 length is 12 residues. Germline CDR1 and CDR2: MNHEY and SVGAGI. CDR3 region: CASTNSGNTIYF. CDR3 coding DNA: TGTGCCAGCACCAACTCTGGAAACACCATATATTTT.

A word on this clone: At one boundary the junction diverges from the germline segment, which might be a read error. The chain recombines TRBV29-1 with TRBJ2-1, with 8 bases identical to TRBD1. Germline V gene data show CDR1 as SQVTM and CDR2 as ANQGSEA. The CDR3 has 13 amino acids. CDR3 sequence reads: CSVEGQGFNEQFF. In DNA form, the CDR3 reads TGCAGCGTCGAAGGACAGGGATTCAATGAGCAGTTCTTC.

V usage is TRBV10-1 and J usage is TRBJ2-1; perhaps TRBD2 as D (5 bases). V was trimmed by 6 bases and J by 2 bases, leaving 14 bases between them. This CDR3 has 15 amino acids. Germline loops: CDR1 WNHNN, CDR2 SYGVQD (reference sequence). The CDR3 region is CASSELGWTYNEQFF. As DNA, the CDR3 is TGCGCCAGCAGCGAACTAGGGTGGACCTACAATGAGCAGTTCTTC.

This chain joins TRBV4-1 and TRBJ2-2, with TRBD2 as a possible D gene (6 bases). In germline, CDR1 is MGHRA, CDR2 YSYEKL. Trimming took off 6 bases at V and 7 bases at J, with 12 bases between the two ends. The CDR3 length is 13 residues. The CDR3 is CASSQSGFGELFF. In DNA form, the CDR3 reads TGCGCCAGCAGTCAGAGCGGGTTCGGGGAGCTGTTTTTT.

The chain joins TRBV19 to TRBJ2-3; the match to TRBD2 covers 15 bases. Germline-derived CDR1 and CDR2 are LNHDA and SQIVND (reference sequence). V shed 3 bases, J shed 3 bases, and the junction held 4 bases outside the gene matches. The CDR3 extends over 17 amino acids. The CDR3 loop is CASSIGTSGGRTDTQYF. The CDR3 DNA reads TGTGCCAGTAGTATCGGGACTAGCGGGGGGCGGACAGATACGCAGTATTTT. Full variable domain (outside the CDR3, taken from reference TRBV19 and TRBJ2-3): DGGITQSPKYLFRKEGQNVTLSCEQNLNHDAMYWYRQDPGQGLRLIYYSQIVNDFQKGDIAEGYSVSREKKESFPLTVTSAQKNPTAFYLCASSIGTSGGRTDTQYFGPGTRLTVL.

The chain has TRBV21-1 and TRBJ1-5. TRBV21-1 is listed as a pseudogene. CDR3 length: 16 amino acids. Here the CDR3 reads CASSVPRGGLGQPQHF. CDR3 nucleotides: TGTGCCAGCAGCGTCCCCCGGGGGGGTCTGGGTCAGCCCCAGCATTTT.

The chain joins TRBV13 to TRBJ1-1, with TRBD1 as a possible D gene (6 bases). Per the germline V gene, CDR1 is PRHDT and CDR2 is FYEKMQ (reference sequence). CDR3 size: 17 residues. V gave up 2 bases and J gave up 7 bases, with 23 bases separating them. CDR3 coding DNA: TGTGCCAGCAGCTTACAATCACAGGGCCCCCCGAAGGTTGAAGCTTTCTTT. This gives the protein CASSLQSQGPPKVEAFF. The variable domain in full, completed from reference TRBV13 and TRBJ1-1, reads AAGVIQSPRHLIKEKRETATLKCYPIPRHDTVYWYQQGPGQDPQFLISFYEKMQSDKGSIPDRFSAQQFSDYHSELNMSSLELGDSALYFCASSLQSQGPPKVEAFFGQGTRLTVV.

This clone was seen a single time. V and J are TRBV7-3 and TRBJ2-5; possible D gene TRBD2, 6 bases. CDR1 is SGHTA and CDR2 is FQGTGA in the germline V gene. The CDR3 length is 15 residues. The V gene lost 1 base and the J gene lost 5 bases, with 14 bases spanning the gap. In DNA form, the CDR3 reads TGTGCCAGCAGCTTAATGGGAGGACCGGGGGAGACCCAGTACTTC. Translating it yields CASSLMGGPGETQYF.

V usage is TRBV5-5 and J usage is TRBJ2-7; 8 nucleotides agree with TRBD1. V lost 4 bases to trimming and J lost 0 bases; unmatched junction nucleotides: 6. From germline, CDR1 is SGHKS and CDR2 YYEKEE (reference sequence). The CDR3 length is 15 residues. The CDR3 spells CASSNPGQVSYEQYF. CDR3 bases: TGTGCCAGCAGCAACCCGGGACAGGTCTCCTACGAGCAGTACTTC.

The chain is built from TRBV11-3 and TRBJ2-5, with 8 bases identical to TRBD2. CDR1 and CDR2 (germline): SGHNT, YENEEA. This CDR3 is built from 18 residues. V lost 5 bases to trimming and J lost 5 bases; unmatched junction nucleotides: 19. The CDR3 region is CASSAPFGGGPIRETQYF. The DNA for the CDR3 is TGTGCCAGCAGCGCCCCGTTCGGGGGGGGGCCAATTCGGGAGACCCAGTACTTC.

The chain uses TRBV18 and TRBJ2-1; 8 bases match TRBD1. The CDR3 has 13 amino acids. The germline V gene encodes CDR1 KGHSH and CDR2 LQKENI. The trim removed 6 bases at V and 7 bases at J, leaving 5 bases unmatched. The CDR3 here is CASSNQGANEQFF. In DNA, the CDR3 is TGTGCCAGCTCTAACCAGGGGGCGAATGAGCAGTTCTTC.

The V call is TRBV4-3, the J call TRBJ2-1, with TRBD2 as a possible D gene (7 bases). Germline V gene sequence: CDR1 LGHNA, CDR2 YSLEER. The CDR3 covers 16 residues. V was trimmed by 4 bases and J by 7 bases, leaving 20 bases between them. CDR3 amino acids: CASSPEIAGANNEQFF. CDR3 coding DNA: TGCGCCAGCAGCCCCGAGATCGCGGGGGCCAATAATGAGCAGTTCTTC.

The rearrangement uses TRBV18 and TRBJ2-2; no firm D call. V shed 3 bases and J shed 7 bases, with 9 bases lying between them. This CDR3 contains 13 residues. The V gene's germline CDR1 is KGHSH and CDR2 LQKENI. CDR3 in DNA: TGTGCCAGCTCACCCTCGGTTGTCGGGGAGCTGTTTTTT. It is translated as CASSPSVVGELFF.

This chain uses TRBV3-1 (or the pseudogene TRBV3-2) with TRBJ2-1; D uncertain. The CDR3 sequence is 12 residues long. The ends were cut back, 4 bases at V and 6 bases at J, with 7 bases in the middle. Germline V gives CDR1 LGHDT, CDR2 YNNKEL (reference sequence). CDR3 nucleotides: TGTGCCAGCAGCCGTTCGGGCAATGAGCAGTTCTTC. Translation gives CASSRSGNEQFF.

This clone was counted a few times. The rearrangement links TRBV19 to TRBJ1-4, with D maybe TRBD1 (6 bases). The germline gives CDR1 LNHDA, CDR2 SQIVND (reference sequence). The germline V and J ends were trimmed by 4 bases and 4 bases, with 13 bases remaining between them. This CDR3 contains 15 residues. The CDR3 DNA follows: TGTGCCAGTAGTAAACGGACAGCGAGTAATGAAAAACTGTTTTTT. Translation gives CASSKRTASNEKLFF.

This chain connects TRBV6-5 to TRBJ1-5; D is perhaps TRBD1 (5 bases). The CDR3 length is 15 residues. Germline V lookup: CDR1 MNHEY, CDR2 SVGAGI. V gave up 0 bases and J gave up 6 bases, with 12 bases separating them. The CDR3 nucleotides are TGTGCCAGCAGTTACTCGAGTACGGGGGTTCAGCCCCAGCATTTT. Protein: CASSYSSTGVQPQHF.

Here the CDR3 DNA reads TGTGCCAGCAGCTTGTCTTTAGACAGGGAAGAGACCCAGTACTTC. It encodes CASSLSLDREETQYF. The chain employs TRBV5-6 and TRBJ2-5; TRBD1 matches 7 bases. J was trimmed by 3 bases and V by 1 base; bases with no gene match: 6. CDR1 SGHDT and CDR2 YYEEEE come from the germline V gene. The CDR3 runs to 15 residues.

The rearrangement joins TRBV2 to TRBJ1-1; 7 nucleotides align to TRBD1. With 6 bases clipped from V and 7 bases from J, the junction kept 5 bases outside the gene matches. The length of the CDR3 is 12 residues. CDR1 and CDR2 (germline): SNHLY, FYNNEI. This CDR3 is CASRIGQDEAFF. Written as DNA, the CDR3 is TGTGCCAGCAGGATAGGACAGGATGAAGCTTTCTTT. Combining the CDR3 with reference TRBV2 and TRBJ1-1 gives the whole variable domain EPEVTQTPSHQVTQMGQEVILRCVPISNHLYFYWYRQILGQKVEFLVSFYNNEISEKSEIFDDQFSVERPDGSNFTLKIRSTKLEDSAMYFCASRIGQDEAFFGQGTRLTVV.

V usage is TRBV5-6 and J usage is TRBJ1-1; D unclear. Deletions cut 2 bases from V and 2 bases from J, with 10 bases between. The CDR3 is made up of 14 amino acids. Germline V gives CDR1 SGHDT, CDR2 YYEEEE. The CDR3 DNA is TGTGCCAGCAGCTTTGGTCTTACAAACACTGAAGCTTTCTTT. It translates to CASSFGLTNTEAFF.

This clone was seen a handful of times. The chain joins TRBV11-2 to TRBJ2-5; 7 bases agree with TRBD1. Unmatched junction bases numbered 11, after V lost 5 bases and J lost 5 bases. Germline CDR1 is SGHAT and CDR2 is FQNNGV. This CDR3 is 15 amino acids long. The chain's CDR3 is CASSPDTGARETQYF. DNA for the CDR3: TGTGCCAGCAGCCCAGACACAGGGGCACGGGAGACCCAGTACTTC.

This sequence joins TRBV5-6 and TRBJ2-7, with D perhaps matching TRBD1 (5 bases). The CDR3 has 13 amino acids. The V gene's germline CDR1 is SGHDT and CDR2 YYEEEE. V was shortened by 1 base and J by 5 bases, with 10 bases between the two germline ends. CDR3 sequence: CASSLRDSDEQYF. The CDR3 nucleotides are TGTGCCAGCAGCTTGAGAGACAGTGACGAGCAGTACTTC.

The J gene is TRBJ1-5, the V gene TRBV7-2; D might be TRBD1 (5 bases). Germline CDR1 and CDR2: SGHTA and FQGNSA. Trimming cost V 2 bases and J 5 bases, with 7 bases left between them. The CDR3 runs 13 residues. Here the CDR3 DNA reads TGTGCCAGCAGCTTAAGGGGCTATCAGCCCCAGCATTTT. This sequence encodes CASSLRGYQPQHF.

CDR3 loop: CASRGTDNSPLHF. DNA of the CDR3: TGTGCCAGCAGAGGGACAGATAATTCACCCCTCCACTTT. The rearrangement joins TRBV12-3 or TRBV12-4 to TRBJ1-6; 7 bases fit TRBD1. The CDR3 covers 13 residues. Trimming at V came to 6 bases and at J to 5 bases, leaving 1 base not matched to a gene.

This rearrangement joins TRBV6-5 to TRBJ1-2; 7 bases are shared with TRBD1. Germline V gene sequence: CDR1 MNHEY, CDR2 SVGAGI. The V segment lost 6 bases and the J segment 5 bases; nucleotides outside the gene matches: 12. CDR3 length: 15 residues. The CDR3 region is CASSNLGRGVYGYTF. For the CDR3, the DNA is TGTGCCAGCAGCAATCTGGGCAGGGGGGTTTATGGCTACACCTTC.

This rearrangement joins TRBV15 to TRBJ2-1, with TRBD1 matching 9 bases. In germline, CDR1 is LNHNV, CDR2 YYDKDF (reference sequence). The CDR3 is 18 amino acids. The J segment lost 4 bases and the V segment lost 0 bases, leaving 10 bases of the junction unmatched. This CDR3 is CATSRDIYGQGLYNEQFF. CDR3 nucleotides: TGTGCCACCAGCAGAGATATTTATGGACAGGGGTTATACAATGAGCAGTTCTTC. The full variable domain, with the rest looked up from reference TRBV15 and TRBJ2-1, is DAMVIQNPRYQVTQFGKPVTLSCSQTLNHNVMYWYQQKSSQAPKLLFHYYDKDFNNEADTPDNFQSRRPNTSFCFLDIRSPGLGDTAMYLCATSRDIYGQGLYNEQFFGPGTRLTVL.

The chain carries TRBV7-9 and TRBJ2-5; D call uncertain. Germline V gives CDR1 SEHNR, CDR2 FQNEAQ (reference sequence). The V end was cut by 2 bases, the J end by 2 bases, with 6 bases between. The CDR3 covers 13 residues. The CDR3 spells CASSLTQQETQYF. The CDR3 nucleotides read TGTGCCAGCAGCTTAACCCAGCAAGAGACCCAGTACTTC.